A single count supports the clone carrying this T cell receptor (beta chain). This sample stems from a study of T cells in Graves' hyperthyroidism and ophthalmopathy. RNA transcripts yielded amplified TCR beta CDR3 regions. The HTBI primer set served for first-round RT-PCR of the TCR CDR3. TCRdb ran MiXCR on the multiplex PCR reads and lists one entry per CDR3 protein. This sample has 200,000 to 250,000 distinct CDR3 sequences, with approximately 25% found just once. Germline CDR1 and CDR2: SGHTA and FQGNSA. V was trimmed by 0 bases and J by 5 bases, leaving 10 bases between them. The CDR3 spans 14 residues.

The clonotype originates from a woman in her forties with Graves' ophthalmopathy. Sequencing input: blood. This rearrangement joins TRBV7-2 to TRBJ2-5; a weak D match, TRBD1 (6 bases). The chain's CDR3 is CASSLAYRAETQYF. Written as DNA, the CDR3 is TGTGCCAGCAGCTTAGCGTACAGGGCTGAGACCCAGTACTTC.